This TCR beta chain derives from a study of identical twins. Study-wide results and caveats: In cord blood, abundant beta clonotypes had fewer insertions; memory showed no trend.

Unique molecular identifiers were present on the cDNA, which also gained a universal primer site by template switching. Using its own MiXCR run on the 5' RACE reads, TCRdb lists one record per CDR3 protein. This table holds 400,000 to 500,000 distinct CDR3 sequences, roughly an eighth found once. About this clonotype: No antigen is known for it.

The same specimen was also included in a second study, on yellow fever vaccine responses in identical twins.

Sequenced sample: CD4+ T cells sorted from blood. The sequence was obtained from a woman under 30 in good health.

CDR3 region: CASSLGSSKNIQYF. As DNA, the CDR3 is TGTGCCAGCAGCTTGGGCTCCTCCAAAAACATTCAGTACTTC. The V gene is TRBV7-2, the J gene TRBJ2-4, with D hard to call. V shed 3 bases and J shed 2 bases, with 8 bases lying between them. The CDR3 has 14 residues. The germline V gene has CDR1 SGHTA and CDR2 FQGNSA.